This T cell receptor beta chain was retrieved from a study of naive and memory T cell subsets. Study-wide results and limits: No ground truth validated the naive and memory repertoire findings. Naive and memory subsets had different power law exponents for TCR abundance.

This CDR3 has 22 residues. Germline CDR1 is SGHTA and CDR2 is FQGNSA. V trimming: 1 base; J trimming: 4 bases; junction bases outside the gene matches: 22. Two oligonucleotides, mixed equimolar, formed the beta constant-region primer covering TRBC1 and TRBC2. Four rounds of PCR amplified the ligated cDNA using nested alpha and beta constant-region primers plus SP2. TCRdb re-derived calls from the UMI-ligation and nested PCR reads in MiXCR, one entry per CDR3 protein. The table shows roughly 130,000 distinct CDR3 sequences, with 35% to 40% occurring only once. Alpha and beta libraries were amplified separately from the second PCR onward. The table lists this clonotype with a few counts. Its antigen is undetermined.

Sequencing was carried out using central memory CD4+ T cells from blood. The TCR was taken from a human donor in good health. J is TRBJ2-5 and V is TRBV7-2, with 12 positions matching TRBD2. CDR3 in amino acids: CASSLVGSRGLAGPSRRETQYF. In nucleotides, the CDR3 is TGTGCCAGCAGCTTAGTAGGATCCCGTGGACTAGCGGGACCCAGCCGTCGAGAGACCCAGTACTTC.